The next 5 T cell receptor beta chains were all read from a single sample in a study of T cell responses to AZD1222 COVID-19 vaccine. Sequencing was performed with immunoSEQ multiplex PCR; in TCRdb, only in-frame clones are kept and a portion is missing. Among some 94,000 clones listed, roughly nine tenths were seen once. Material: peripheral blood, obtained 28 days after the second AZD1222 dose. Every receptor here comes from an adult who received the AZD1222 COVID-19 vaccine.

The V gene is TRBV11-2, the J gene TRBJ2-5, with 14 bases matching TRBD2. The length of the CDR3 is 17 residues. V gave up 5 bases and J gave up 1 base; unmatched junction bases: 6. Germline V gene lookup returns CDR1 SGHAT and CDR2 FQNNGV. Written as DNA, the CDR3 is TGTGCCAGCAGCCCCGGACTAGCGGGGGGCCTCCAAGAGACCCAGTACTTC. It yields the protein CASSPGLAGGLQETQYF.

This sequence joins TRBV3-1 (or the pseudogene TRBV3-2) and TRBJ2-5; 9 bases align to TRBD2. The junction had 10 bases not matched to a gene; V was cut back by 3 bases and J by 5 bases. The CDR3 has 16 amino acids. The germline CDR1 and CDR2 sequences are LGHDT and YNNKEL (reference sequence). The CDR3 here is CASSQSRLAVGETQYF. Here the CDR3 DNA reads TGTGCCAGCAGCCAGAGCCGACTAGCGGTCGGGGAGACCCAGTACTTC.

This chain uses TRBV6-2 or TRBV6-3 with TRBJ1-2; perhaps TRBD1 as D (5 bases). V lost 2 bases and J 2 bases, leaving 18 bases between the germline ends. The CDR3 has 17 residues. Germline lookup yields CDR1 MNHEY and CDR2 SVGEGT. CDR3 DNA sequence: TGTGCCAGCAGTTACGAGAACCGTGGGTGGGGGAACTATGGCTACACCTTC. Protein product: CASSYENRGWGNYGYTF.

The V gene is TRBV4-1, the J gene TRBJ1-2; D might be TRBD1 (6 bases). The germline V gene has CDR1 MGHRA and CDR2 YSYEKL. Trimming removed 5 bases at V and 1 base at J, with 8 bases between. The CDR3 sequence is 13 residues long. This CDR3 reads CASSEDSNYGYTF. The CDR3 DNA is TGCGCCAGCAGCGAGGACAGTAACTATGGCTACACCTTC.

The rearrangement joins TRBV6-4 to TRBJ2-7, with 7 positions matching TRBD1. The CDR3 is 14 amino acids. The germline V gene encodes CDR1 MRHNA and CDR2 SNTAGT. Trimming at V came to 6 bases and at J to 6 bases, leaving 11 bases not matched to a gene. As DNA, the CDR3 is TGTGCCAGCAGCATAGGGGGCCAAAGCGGCGAGCAGTACTTC. It codes for CASSIGGQSGEQYF.